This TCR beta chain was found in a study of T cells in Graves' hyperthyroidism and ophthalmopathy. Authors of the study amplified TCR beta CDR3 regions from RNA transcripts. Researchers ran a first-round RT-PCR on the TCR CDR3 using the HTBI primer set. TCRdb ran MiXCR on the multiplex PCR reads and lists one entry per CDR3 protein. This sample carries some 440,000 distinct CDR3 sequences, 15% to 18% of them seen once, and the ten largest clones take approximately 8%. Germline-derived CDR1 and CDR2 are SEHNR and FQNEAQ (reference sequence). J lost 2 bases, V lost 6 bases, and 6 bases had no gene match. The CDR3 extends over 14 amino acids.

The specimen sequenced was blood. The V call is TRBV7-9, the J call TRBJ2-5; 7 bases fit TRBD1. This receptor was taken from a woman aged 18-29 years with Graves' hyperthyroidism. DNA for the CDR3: TGTGCCAGCAGTGCCCCGGGACAGCAAGAGACCCAGTACTTC. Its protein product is CASSAPGQQETQYF.